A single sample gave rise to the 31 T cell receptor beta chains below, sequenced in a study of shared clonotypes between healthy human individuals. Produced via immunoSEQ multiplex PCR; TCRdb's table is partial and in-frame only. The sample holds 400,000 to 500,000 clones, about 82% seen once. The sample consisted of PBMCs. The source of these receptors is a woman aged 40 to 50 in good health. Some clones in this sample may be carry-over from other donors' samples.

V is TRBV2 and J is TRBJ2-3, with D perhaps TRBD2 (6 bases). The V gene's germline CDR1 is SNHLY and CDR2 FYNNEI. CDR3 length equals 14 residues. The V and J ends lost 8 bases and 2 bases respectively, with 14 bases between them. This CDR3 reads CASATDYLTDTQYF. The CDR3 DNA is TGTGCCAGCGCCACGGACTACCTCACAGATACGCAGTATTTT.

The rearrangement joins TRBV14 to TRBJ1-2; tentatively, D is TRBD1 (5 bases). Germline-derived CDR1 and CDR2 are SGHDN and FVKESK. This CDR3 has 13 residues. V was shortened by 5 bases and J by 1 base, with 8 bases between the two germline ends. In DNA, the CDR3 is TGTGCCAGCAGCGCGACAGTTAACTATGGCTACACCTTC. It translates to CASSATVNYGYTF.

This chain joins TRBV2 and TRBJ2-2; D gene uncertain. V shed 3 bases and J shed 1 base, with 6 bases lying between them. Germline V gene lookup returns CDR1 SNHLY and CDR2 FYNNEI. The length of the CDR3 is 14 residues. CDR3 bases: TGTGCCAGCAGTGAGGCCAGGAACACCGGGGAGCTGTTTTTT. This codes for CASSEARNTGELFF. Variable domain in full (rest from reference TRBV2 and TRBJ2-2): EPEVTQTPSHQVTQMGQEVILRCVPISNHLYFYWYRQILGQKVEFLVSFYNNEISEKSEIFDDQFSVERPDGSNFTLKIRSTKLEDSAMYFCASSEARNTGELFFGEGSRLTVL.

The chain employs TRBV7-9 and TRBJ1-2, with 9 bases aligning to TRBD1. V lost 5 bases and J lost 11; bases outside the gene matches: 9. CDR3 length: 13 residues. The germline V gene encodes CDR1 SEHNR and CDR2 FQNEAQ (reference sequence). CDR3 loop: CASSTGQGPNYTF. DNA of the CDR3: TGTGCCAGCAGCACCGGACAGGGGCCCAATTACACCTTC.

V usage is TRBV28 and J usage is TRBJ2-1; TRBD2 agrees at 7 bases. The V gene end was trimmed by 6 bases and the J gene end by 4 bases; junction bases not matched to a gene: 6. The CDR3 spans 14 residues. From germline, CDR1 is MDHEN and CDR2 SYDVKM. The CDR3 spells CASRGGVWYNEQFF. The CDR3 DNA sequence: TGTGCCAGCAGGGGGGGGGTATGGTACAATGAGCAGTTCTTC. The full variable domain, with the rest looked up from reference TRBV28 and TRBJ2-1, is DVKVTQSSRYLVKRTGEKVFLECVQDMDHENMFWYRQDPGLGLRLIYFSYDVKMKEKGDIPEGYSVSREKKERFSLILESASTNQTSMYLCASRGGVWYNEQFFGPGTRLTVL.

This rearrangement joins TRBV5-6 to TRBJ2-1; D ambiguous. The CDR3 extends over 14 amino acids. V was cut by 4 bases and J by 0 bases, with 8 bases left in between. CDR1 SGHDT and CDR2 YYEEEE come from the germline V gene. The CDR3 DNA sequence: TGTGCCAGCAGCAAACGGTTCTCCTACAATGAGCAGTTCTTC. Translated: CASSKRFSYNEQFF.

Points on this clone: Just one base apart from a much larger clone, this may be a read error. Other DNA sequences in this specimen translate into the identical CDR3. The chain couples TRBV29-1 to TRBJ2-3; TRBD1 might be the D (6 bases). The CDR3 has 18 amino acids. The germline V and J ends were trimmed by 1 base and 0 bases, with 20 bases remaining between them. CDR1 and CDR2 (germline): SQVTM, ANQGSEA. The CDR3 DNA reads TGCAGCGTTGAAGTTGTCCAGGGGCGTAGCTCTAGCACAGATACGCAGTATTTT. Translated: CSVEVVQGRSSSTDTQYF.

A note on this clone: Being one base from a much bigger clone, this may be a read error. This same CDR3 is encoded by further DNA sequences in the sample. The CDR3 protein is CASSLVVGGELFF. Written as DNA, the CDR3 is TGTGCCAGCAGTCTGGTCGTTGGCGGGGAGCTGTTTTTT. This chain connects TRBV27 to TRBJ2-2; D not resolved. Deletions cut 5 bases from V and 7 bases from J, with 11 bases between. Germline CDR1 is MNHEY and CDR2 is SMNVEV (reference sequence). The CDR3 has 13 residues.

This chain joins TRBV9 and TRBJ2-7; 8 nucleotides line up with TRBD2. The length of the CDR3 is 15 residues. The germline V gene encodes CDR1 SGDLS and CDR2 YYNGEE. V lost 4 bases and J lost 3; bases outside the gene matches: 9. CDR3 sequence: CASSPGGLDGYEQYF. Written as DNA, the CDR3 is TGTGCCAGCAGCCCGGGGGGACTAGACGGCTACGAGCAGTACTTC. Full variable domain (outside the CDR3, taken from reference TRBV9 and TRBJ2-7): DSGVTQTPKHLITATGQRVTLRCSPRSGDLSVYWYQQSLDQGLQFLIQYYNGEERAKGNILERFSAQQFPDLHSELNLSSLELGDSALYFCASSPGGLDGYEQYFGPGTRLTVT.

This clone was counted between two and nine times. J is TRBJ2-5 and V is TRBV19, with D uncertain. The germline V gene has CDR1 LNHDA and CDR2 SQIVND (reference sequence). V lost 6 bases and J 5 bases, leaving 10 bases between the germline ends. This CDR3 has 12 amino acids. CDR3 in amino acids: CASSQSWETQYF. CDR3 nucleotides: TGTGCCAGTAGCCAAAGCTGGGAGACCCAGTACTTC.

CDR3 sequence (DNA): TGTGCCAGCAGCTTAGCGCGGGGTAACCAAGAGACCCAGTACTTC. Amino acids: CASSLARGNQETQYF. This chain connects TRBV7-2 to TRBJ2-5; D might be TRBD2 (6 bases). In germline, CDR1 is SGHTA, CDR2 FQGNSA. V was pared by 0 bases and J by 0 bases, with 8 bases between. This CDR3 has 15 amino acids.

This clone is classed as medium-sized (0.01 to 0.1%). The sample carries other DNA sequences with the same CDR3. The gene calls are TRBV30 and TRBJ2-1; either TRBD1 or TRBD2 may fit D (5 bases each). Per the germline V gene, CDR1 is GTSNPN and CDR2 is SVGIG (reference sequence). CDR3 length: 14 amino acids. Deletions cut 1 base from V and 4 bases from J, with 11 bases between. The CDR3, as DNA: TGTGCCTGGAGTGGGGGGATCCCTTACAATGAGCAGTTCTTC. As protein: CAWSGGIPYNEQFF.

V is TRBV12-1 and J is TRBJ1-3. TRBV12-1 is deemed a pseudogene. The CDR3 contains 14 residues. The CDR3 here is CASSFSHSGNTIYF. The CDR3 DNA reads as TGTGCCAGCAGCTTCTCTCACTCTGGAAACACCATATATTTT.

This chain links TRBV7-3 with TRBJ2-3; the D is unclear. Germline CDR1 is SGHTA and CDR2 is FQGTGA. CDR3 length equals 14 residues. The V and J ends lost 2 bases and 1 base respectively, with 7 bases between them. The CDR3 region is CASSLDGGTDTQYF. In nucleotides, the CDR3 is TGTGCCAGCAGCTTAGACGGTGGCACAGATACGCAGTATTTT.

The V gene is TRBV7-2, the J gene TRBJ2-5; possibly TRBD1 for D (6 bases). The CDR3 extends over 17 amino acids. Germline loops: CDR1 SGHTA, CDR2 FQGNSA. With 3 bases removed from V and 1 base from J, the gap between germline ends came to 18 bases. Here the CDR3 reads CASSLVSTQGSQETQYF. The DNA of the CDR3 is TGTGCCAGCAGCTTGGTATCCACACAGGGTTCCCAAGAGACCCAGTACTTC.

CDR3 loop: CASSESSYNEQFF. In DNA, the CDR3 is TGCGCCAGCAGTGAAAGCTCCTACAATGAGCAGTTCTTC. The chain is built from TRBV10-2 and TRBJ2-1; no clear D gene. Germline values: CDR1 WSHSY, CDR2 SAAADI. The V end was cut by 3 bases, the J end by 0 bases, with 3 bases between. This CDR3 is 13 amino acids long.

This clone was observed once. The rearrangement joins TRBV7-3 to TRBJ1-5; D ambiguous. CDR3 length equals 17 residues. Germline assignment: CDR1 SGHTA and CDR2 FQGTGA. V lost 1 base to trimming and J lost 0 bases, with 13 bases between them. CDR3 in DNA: TGTGCCAGCAGCTTAAGGCAGGCGGACTATAGCAATCAGCCCCAGCATTTT. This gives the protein CASSLRQADYSNQPQHF.

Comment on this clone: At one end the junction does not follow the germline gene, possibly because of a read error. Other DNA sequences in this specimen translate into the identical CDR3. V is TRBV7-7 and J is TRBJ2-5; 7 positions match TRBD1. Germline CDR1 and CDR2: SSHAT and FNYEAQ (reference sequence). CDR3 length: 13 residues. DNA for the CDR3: TGTGCTAGCAGCTTAGACAGGGAAGAGACCCAGTACTTC. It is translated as CASSLDREETQYF.

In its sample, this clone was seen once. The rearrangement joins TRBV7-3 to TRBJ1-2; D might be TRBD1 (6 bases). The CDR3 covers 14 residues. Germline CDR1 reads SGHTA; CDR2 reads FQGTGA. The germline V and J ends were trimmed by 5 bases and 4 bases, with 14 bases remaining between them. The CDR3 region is CASSPGEGGYGYTF. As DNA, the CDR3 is TGTGCCAGCAGCCCAGGGGAAGGCGGCTATGGCTACACCTTC.

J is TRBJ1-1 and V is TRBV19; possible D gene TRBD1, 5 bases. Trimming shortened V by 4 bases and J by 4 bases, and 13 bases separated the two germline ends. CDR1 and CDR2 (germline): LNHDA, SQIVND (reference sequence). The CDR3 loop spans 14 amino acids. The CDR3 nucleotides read TGTGCCAGTAGTAACCGGGGGAGTTCCACTGAAGCTTTCTTT. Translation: CASSNRGSSTEAFF.

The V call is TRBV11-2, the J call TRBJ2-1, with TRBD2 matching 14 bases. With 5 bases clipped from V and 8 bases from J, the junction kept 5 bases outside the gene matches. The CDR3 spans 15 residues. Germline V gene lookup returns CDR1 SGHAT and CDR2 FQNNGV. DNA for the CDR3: TGTGCCAGCAGCACCGGGACTAGCGGGAGCCATGAGCAGTTCTTC. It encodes CASSTGTSGSHEQFF.

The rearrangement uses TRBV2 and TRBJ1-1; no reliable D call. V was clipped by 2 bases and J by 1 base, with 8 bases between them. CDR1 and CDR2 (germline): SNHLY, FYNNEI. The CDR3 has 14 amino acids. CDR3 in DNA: TGTGCCAGCAGTGAAAAACAGACGAACACTGAAGCTTTCTTT. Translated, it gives CASSEKQTNTEAFF.

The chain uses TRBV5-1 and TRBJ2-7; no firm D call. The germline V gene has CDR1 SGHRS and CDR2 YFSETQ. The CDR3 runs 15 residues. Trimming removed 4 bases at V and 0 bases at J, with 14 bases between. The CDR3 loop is CASSPDTTSSYEQYF. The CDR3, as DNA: TGCGCCAGCAGCCCTGACACCACGAGCTCCTACGAGCAGTACTTC.

The CDR3 spells CASSSRHILVRTHCGYTF. In DNA form, the CDR3 reads TGTGCCAGCAGTTCCCGACACATCCTGGTGAGGACTCATTGTGGCTACACCTTC. The V gene is TRBV27, the J gene TRBJ1-2, with unresolved D. This CDR3 has 18 amino acids. Trimming cost V 4 bases and J 7 bases, with 28 bases left between them. Looked up from germline, CDR1 is MNHEY and CDR2 is SMNVEV (reference sequence).

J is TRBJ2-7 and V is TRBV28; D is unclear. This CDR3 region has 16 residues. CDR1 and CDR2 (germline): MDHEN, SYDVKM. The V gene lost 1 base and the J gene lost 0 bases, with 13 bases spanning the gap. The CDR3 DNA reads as TGTGCCAGCAGTTTATCTCTGACGATAAACTCCTACGAGCAGTACTTC. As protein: CASSLSLTINSYEQYF.

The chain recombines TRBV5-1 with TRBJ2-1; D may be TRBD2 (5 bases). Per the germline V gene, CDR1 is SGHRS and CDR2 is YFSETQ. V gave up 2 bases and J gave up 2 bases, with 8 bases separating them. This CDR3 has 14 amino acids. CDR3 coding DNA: TGCGCCAGCAGCTTAAGCGGAACCTACAATGAGCAGTTCTTC. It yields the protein CASSLSGTYNEQFF.

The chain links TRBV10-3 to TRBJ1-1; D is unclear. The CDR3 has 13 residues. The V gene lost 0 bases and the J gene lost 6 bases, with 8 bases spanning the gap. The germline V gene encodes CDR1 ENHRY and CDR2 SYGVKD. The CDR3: CAISESGSAEAFF. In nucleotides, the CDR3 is TGTGCCATCAGTGAGTCGGGGAGCGCTGAAGCTTTCTTT.

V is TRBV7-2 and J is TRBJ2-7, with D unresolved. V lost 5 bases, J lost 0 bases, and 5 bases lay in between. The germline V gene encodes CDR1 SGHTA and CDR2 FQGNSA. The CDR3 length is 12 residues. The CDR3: CASSPHSYEQYF. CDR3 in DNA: TGTGCCAGCAGCCCTCACTCCTACGAGCAGTACTTC.

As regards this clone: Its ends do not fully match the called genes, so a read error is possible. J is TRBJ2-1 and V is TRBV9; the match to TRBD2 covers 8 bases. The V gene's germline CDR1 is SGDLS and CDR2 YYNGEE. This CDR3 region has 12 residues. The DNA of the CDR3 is TGTGCCAGCAGCGGGAGCGGGAGCGAGCGGTTCTTC. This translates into CASSGSGSERFF.

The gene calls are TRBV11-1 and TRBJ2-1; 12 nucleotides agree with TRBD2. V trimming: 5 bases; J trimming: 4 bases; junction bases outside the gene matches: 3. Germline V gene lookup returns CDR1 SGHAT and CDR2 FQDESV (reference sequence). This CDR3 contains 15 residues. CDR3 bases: TGTGCCAGCAGCCGAGGACTAGCGGGATACAATGAGCAGTTCTTC. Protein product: CASSRGLAGYNEQFF.

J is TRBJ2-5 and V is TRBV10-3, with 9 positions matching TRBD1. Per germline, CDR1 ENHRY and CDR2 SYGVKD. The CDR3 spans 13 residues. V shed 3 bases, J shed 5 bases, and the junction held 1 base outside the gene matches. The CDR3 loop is CAISEGQGETQYF. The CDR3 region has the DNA TGTGCCATCAGTGAAGGACAGGGGGAGACCCAGTACTTC.